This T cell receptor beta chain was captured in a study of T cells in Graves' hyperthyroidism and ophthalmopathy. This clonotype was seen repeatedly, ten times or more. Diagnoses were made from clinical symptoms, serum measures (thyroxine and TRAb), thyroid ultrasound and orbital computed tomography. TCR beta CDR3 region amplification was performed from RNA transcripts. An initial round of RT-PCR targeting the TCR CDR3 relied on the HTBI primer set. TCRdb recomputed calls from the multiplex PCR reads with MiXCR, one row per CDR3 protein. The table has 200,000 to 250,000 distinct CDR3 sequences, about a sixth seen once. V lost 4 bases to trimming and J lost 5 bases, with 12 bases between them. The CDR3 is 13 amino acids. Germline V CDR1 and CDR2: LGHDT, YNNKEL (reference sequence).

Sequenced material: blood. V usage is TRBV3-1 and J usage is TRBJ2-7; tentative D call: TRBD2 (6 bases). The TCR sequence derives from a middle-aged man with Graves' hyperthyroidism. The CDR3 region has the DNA TGTGCCAGCAGCCTGGACTATATCAACGAGCAGTACTTC. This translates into CASSLDYINEQYF.